Each of the 10 T cell receptor beta chains below was sequenced from the same sample in a study of shared clonotypes between healthy human individuals. Libraries were prepared by immunoSEQ multiplex PCR; TCRdb keeps only in-frame clonotypes and omits some of them. The table lists approximately 700,000 clones, around 73% of them singletons. What was sequenced was memory CD4+ T cells sorted from blood. Subset defined: CD45RA-negative fraction. These receptors all come from a woman in her 30s in good health.

The chain is built from TRBV18 and TRBJ1-5, with D possibly TRBD1 on 5 matching bases. Germline CDR1 KGHSH, CDR2 LQKENI. This CDR3 spans 14 amino acids. The V end was cut by 3 bases, the J end by 6 bases, with 12 bases between. In DNA form, the CDR3 reads TGTGCCAGCTCACCCGGTAGGGGCTTTCAGCCCCAGCATTTT. Its translation: CASSPGRGFQPQHF. The complete variable domain, with remaining parts taken from reference TRBV18 and TRBJ1-5, reads NAGVMQNPRHLVRRRGQEARLRCSPMKGHSHVYWYRQLPEEGLKFMVYLQKENIIDESGMPKERFSAEFPKEGPSILRIQQVVRGDSAAYFCASSPGRGFQPQHFGDGTRLSIL.

This clone was seen at least ten times. The chain joins TRBV4-1 to TRBJ2-1; D may match TRBD1 or TRBD2 (5 bases each). The CDR3 consists of 15 residues. The ends were cut back, 3 bases at V and 10 bases at J, with 19 bases in the middle. Germline CDR1 MGHRA, CDR2 YSYEKL. CDR3 sequence reads: CASSQTGTVKTEQFF. The CDR3 nucleotides are TGCGCCAGCAGCCAGACCGGGACCGTCAAGACGGAGCAGTTCTTC.

J is TRBJ1-2 and V is TRBV28, with D perhaps TRBD1 (6 bases). Germline CDR1 MDHEN, CDR2 SYDVKM. The CDR3 spans 13 residues. With 2 bases removed from V and 8 bases from J, the gap between germline ends came to 12 bases. DNA of the CDR3: TGTGCCAGCAGTTTAGAGAACAGGGACGGCTACACCTTC. Protein: CASSLENRDGYTF.

The table lists this clone with a count of one. This chain joins TRBV5-1 and TRBJ2-7, with 9 positions matching TRBD1. CDR3 length equals 16 residues. Germline lookup yields CDR1 SGHRS and CDR2 YFSETQ. Unmatched junction bases numbered 12, after V lost 2 bases and J lost 6 bases. The DNA for the CDR3 is TGCGCCAGCAGCTTTAGAACAGGGGGCGCGGGGAGCGAGCAGTACTTC. Translating it yields CASSFRTGGAGSEQYF.

The genes are TRBV5-1 and TRBJ2-3, with 7 bases fitting TRBD2. This CDR3 has 16 amino acids. Germline V gene sequence: CDR1 SGHRS, CDR2 YFSETQ. The junction had 9 bases not matched to a gene; V was cut back by 2 bases and J by 3 bases. The CDR3 DNA is TGCGCCAGCAGCTTAATTAGCGGGTTTGGAACAGATACGCAGTATTTT. It translates to CASSLISGFGTDTQYF.

This clone was seen just once. The chain uses TRBV27 and TRBJ1-5, with D uncertain. This CDR3 region has 16 residues. Trimming left V 2 bases short and J 1 base short, with 12 bases between. Germline CDR1 reads MNHEY; CDR2 reads SMNVEV (reference sequence). Here the CDR3 DNA reads TGTGCCAGCAGTTTACGTGTGGGTGGGAGCAATCAGCCCCAGCATTTT. Protein sequence: CASSLRVGGSNQPQHF.

The chain employs TRBV11-2 and TRBJ2-7; 7 bases are shared with TRBD2. V dropped 5 bases and J dropped 6; count of bases not matched to a gene: 10. Per the germline V gene, CDR1 is SGHAT and CDR2 is FQNNGV. This CDR3 has 14 residues. For the CDR3, the DNA is TGTGCCAGCAGCCCCTTGCGGGAGCAGCTCGAGCAGTACTTC. This gives the protein CASSPLREQLEQYF.

This chain joins TRBV14 and TRBJ1-2; possible D gene TRBD1, 6 bases. The CDR3 totals 16 residues. V gave up 0 bases and J gave up 8 bases, with 19 bases separating them. Germline V gives CDR1 SGHDN, CDR2 FVKESK. CDR3 protein: CASSQEVSGTKQGYTF. The CDR3 nucleotides read TGTGCCAGCAGCCAAGAAGTCTCCGGGACAAAGCAGGGCTACACCTTC.

This chain joins TRBV20-1 and TRBJ2-4; D not certain. V lost 2 bases and J lost 8, with 7 bases in between. CDR1 DFQATT and CDR2 SNEGSKA come from the germline V gene (reference sequence). The CDR3 contains 11 residues. CDR3 amino acids: CSARLTDIQYF. CDR3 bases: TGCAGTGCTAGATTAACGGACATTCAGTACTTC.

In DNA form, the CDR3 reads TGTGCCAGTAGTCTCCGACTAGCGGGTAGCGATGAGCAGTTCTTC. Translation: CASSLRLAGSDEQFF. This sequence joins TRBV19 and TRBJ2-1; TRBD2 matches at 10 bases. V gave up 5 bases and J gave up 8 bases; unmatched junction bases: 9. Germline V gene data show CDR1 as LNHDA and CDR2 as SQIVND (reference sequence). The length of the CDR3 is 15 residues.